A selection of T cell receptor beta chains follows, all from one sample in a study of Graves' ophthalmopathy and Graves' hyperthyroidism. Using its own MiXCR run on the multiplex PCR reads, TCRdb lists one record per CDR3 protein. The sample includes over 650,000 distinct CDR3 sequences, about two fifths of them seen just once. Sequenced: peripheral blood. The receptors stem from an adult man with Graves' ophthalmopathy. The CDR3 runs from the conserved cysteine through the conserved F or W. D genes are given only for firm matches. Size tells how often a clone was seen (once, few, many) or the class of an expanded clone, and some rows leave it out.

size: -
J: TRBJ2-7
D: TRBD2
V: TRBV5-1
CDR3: CASSRGGEFDEQYF
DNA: TGCGCCAGCAGCCGTGGGGGGGAGTTCGACGAGCAGTACTTC

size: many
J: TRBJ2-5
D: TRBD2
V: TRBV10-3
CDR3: CAISEGLAGGRRETQYF
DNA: TGTGCCATCAGTGAGGGCCTAGCGGGAGGGCGGCGAGAGACCCAGTACTTC

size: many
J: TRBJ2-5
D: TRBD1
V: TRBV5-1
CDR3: CASSSGTGGQTQYF
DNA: TGCGCCAGCAGCTCAGGGACAGGGGGGCAGACCCAGTACTTC

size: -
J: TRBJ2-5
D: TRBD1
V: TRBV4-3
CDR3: CASSQDHPGQGAKTQYF
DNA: TGCGCCAGCAGCCAAGATCACCCCGGACAGGGGGCCAAGACCCAGTACTTC

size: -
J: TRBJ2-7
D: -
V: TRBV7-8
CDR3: CASSLGLGAYEQYF
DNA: TGTGCCAGCAGCTTAGGGCTGGGGGCCTACGAGCAGTACTTC

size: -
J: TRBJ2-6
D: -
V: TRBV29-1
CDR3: CSSVLSGANVLTF
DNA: TGCAGCTCCGTCCTCTCTGGGGCCAACGTCCTGACTTTC

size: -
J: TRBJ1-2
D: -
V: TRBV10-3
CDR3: CAISELILRGHEDYTF
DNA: TGTGCCATCAGTGAGTTAATTCTTCGGGGGCACGAGGACTACACCTTC

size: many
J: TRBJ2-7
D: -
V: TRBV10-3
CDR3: CAISTNRDPYEQYF
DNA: TGTGCCATCAGCACCAACAGGGATCCCTACGAGCAGTACTTC

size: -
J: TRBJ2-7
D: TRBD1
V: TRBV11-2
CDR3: CASSIGQGANEQYF
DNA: TGTGCCAGCAGCATAGGACAGGGAGCAAACGAGCAGTACTTC

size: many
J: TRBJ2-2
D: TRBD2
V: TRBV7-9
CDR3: CASSSGTSGELFF
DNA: TGTGCCAGCAGCTCTGGGACTAGCGGGGAGCTGTTTTTT

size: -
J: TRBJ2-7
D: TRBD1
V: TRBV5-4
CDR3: CASSLRDRGLHEQYF
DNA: TGTGCCAGCAGTCTCCGGGACAGGGGGCTGCACGAGCAGTACTTC

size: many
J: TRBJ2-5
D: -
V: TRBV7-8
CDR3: CASSRRPVQETQYF
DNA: TGTGCCAGCAGCCGTAGGCCAGTCCAAGAGACCCAGTACTTC

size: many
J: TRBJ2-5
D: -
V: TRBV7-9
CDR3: CASSLQSLGQETQYF
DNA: TGTGCCAGCAGCTTACAAAGTCTGGGGCAAGAGACCCAGTACTTC

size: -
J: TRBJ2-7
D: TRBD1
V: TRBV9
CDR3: CASSVGQGVNEQYF
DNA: TGTGCCAGCAGCGTGGGACAGGGGGTTAACGAGCAGTACTTC

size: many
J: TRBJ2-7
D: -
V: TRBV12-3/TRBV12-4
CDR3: CATREAGEQYF
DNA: TGTGCCACCAGGGAGGCCGGCGAGCAGTACTTC